This T cell receptor beta chain was identified during a study of T cell changes during pregnancy in multiple sclerosis. The CDR3 is 16 amino acids. CDR1 SNHLY and CDR2 FYNNEI come from the germline V gene. The V gene lost 3 bases and the J gene lost 7 bases, with 19 bases spanning the gap. The repertoire was sequenced with immunoSEQ multiplex PCR; TCRdb's copy has only in-frame clones and lacks some. The data show fewer than 140,000 clones, with 85% to 95% seen just once and 1.6% held by the top ten. This rearrangement joins TRBV2 to TRBJ2-1, with D unresolved. This TCR came from a female donor with multiple sclerosis, enrolled in a pregnancy study. The sample consisted of peripheral blood, taken after pregnancy. CDR3 sequence: CASSDPLGSKPNEQFF. CDR3 in DNA: TGTGCCAGCAGTGACCCCCTAGGATCGAAGCCAAATGAGCAGTTCTTC.